What follows are 29 T cell receptor beta chains derived from one specimen sequenced in a study of CD8+CD57+ T cells in acquired aplastic anemia (dated by TCRdb to the late 2010s). The sequencer was an Illumina HiSeq 2000. Genomic DNA was used as template for profiling of TCR beta VDJ combinations and CDR3 sequences. TCRdb reanalyzed the raw reads on its own, using fastp at Q25 for trimming and MiXCR for clone calling, and kept in-frame beta chains. Identical CDR3 proteins give one entry, which carries the most common genes and DNA. Recorded for this sample are about 180,000 distinct CDR3 sequences; 46% of them occurred a single time. The ten largest clones add up to 2.5% to 3.5% of the sample. The source material was sorted CD4+, CD8+, or CD8+CD57+ T cells (not recorded which) from PBMCs. Every receptor here comes from a human donor in good health.

Ten or more counts support this clonotype. The chain is built from TRBV5-4 and TRBJ2-5; 9 bases line up with TRBD2. This CDR3 has 14 residues. The junction had 6 bases not matched to a gene; V was cut back by 5 bases and J by 4 bases. Germline lookup yields CDR1 SGHNT and CDR2 YYREEE (reference sequence). The DNA for the CDR3 is TGTGCCAGCAGGCCCTCTAGCGGGACAGAGACCCAGTACTTC. This codes for CASRPSSGTETQYF.

This clonotype occurred many times. The rearrangement uses TRBV20-1 and TRBJ2-1; 7 bases align to TRBD2. With 5 bases clipped from V and 7 bases from J, the junction kept 17 bases outside the gene matches. The length of the CDR3 is 16 residues. Per germline, CDR1 DFQATT and CDR2 SNEGSKA (reference sequence). In DNA form, the CDR3 reads TGCAGTGCTGAGAGGACTAGAGCTCCCCCCGGAAATGAGCAGTTCTTC. It yields the protein CSAERTRAPPGNEQFF.

The table lists this clonotype with many counts. The chain couples TRBV9 to TRBJ2-7; 11 positions agree with TRBD2. Germline values: CDR1 SGDLS, CDR2 YYNGEE. The CDR3 spans 15 residues. The trim removed 3 bases at V and 7 bases at J, leaving 9 bases unmatched. In DNA, the CDR3 is TGTGCCAGCAGCGGAGGGACTAGCGGTTCAGAAGAGCAGTACTTC. Amino acids: CASSGGTSGSEEQYF.

The genes are TRBV2 and TRBJ2-7; 9 bases line up with TRBD1. CDR1 is SNHLY and CDR2 is FYNNEI in the germline V gene. The CDR3 runs 14 residues. V trimming: 7 bases; J trimming: 0 bases; junction bases outside the gene matches: 4. The CDR3 DNA reads as TGTGCCAGCACTGAGGACAGGGGCTCCTACGAGCAGTACTTC. This encodes CASTEDRGSYEQYF. Together with reference TRBV2 and TRBJ2-7, the CDR3 gives the full variable domain: EPEVTQTPSHQVTQMGQEVILRCVPISNHLYFYWYRQILGQKVEFLVSFYNNEISEKSEIFDDQFSVERPDGSNFTLKIRSTKLEDSAMYFCASTEDRGSYEQYFGPGTRLTVT.

This clonotype was seen at least ten times. This chain links TRBV29-1 with TRBJ1-1; D is possibly TRBD1 (5 bases). With 7 bases removed from V and 0 bases from J, the gap between germline ends came to 18 bases. Germline V lookup: CDR1 SQVTM, CDR2 ANQGSEA. This CDR3 region has 15 residues. As DNA, the CDR3 is TGCAGCGGATCAGCCGGGACCGCCGTGAACACTGAAGCTTTCTTT. This codes for CSGSAGTAVNTEAFF.

About this clonotype itself: This clone may be a read error of a much larger clone one base away. The J gene is TRBJ1-2, the V gene TRBV4-1, with D perhaps matching TRBD1 (5 bases). Germline loops: CDR1 MGHRA, CDR2 YSYEKL. The CDR3 consists of 14 residues. The DNA for the CDR3 is TGCGCCAGCAGCCAAGTTGACAGAATCTATGTCTACACCTTC. It yields the protein CASSQVDRIYVYTF.

This clonotype was counted ten times or more. The chain combines TRBV24-1 with TRBJ2-5; 7 bases align to TRBD1. This CDR3 contains 15 residues. V was pared by 4 bases and J by 1 base, with 5 bases of the junction left unmatched. Germline CDR1 KGHDR, CDR2 SFDVKD. In DNA form, the CDR3 reads TGTGCCACCAGTGACCCGGGACAGATCCAAGAGACCCAGTACTTC. It encodes CATSDPGQIQETQYF.

This clonotype was recorded at least ten times. The gene calls are TRBV7-9 and TRBJ2-7, with TRBD1 matching over 9 bases. V shed 5 bases and J 3 bases; nucleotides not matched to a gene: 14. The CDR3 covers 17 residues. Per the germline V gene, CDR1 is SEHNR and CDR2 is FQNEAQ (reference sequence). The chain's CDR3 is CASSQESPGTGRYEQYF. The CDR3 DNA is TGTGCCAGCAGCCAGGAGAGCCCCGGGACAGGGCGCTACGAGCAGTACTTC.

Many counts were recorded for this clonotype. This chain connects TRBV19 to TRBJ2-3; D is perhaps TRBD1 (6 bases). V gave up 5 bases and J gave up 9 bases, with 18 bases separating them. This CDR3 comprises 14 residues. Germline V gives CDR1 LNHDA, CDR2 SQIVND (reference sequence). DNA of the CDR3: TGTGCCAGTAGTGTCGGACAGATTGGCGTGACGCAGTATTTT. Translated: CASSVGQIGVTQYF.

The table lists this clonotype with many counts. The rearrangement links TRBV10-1 to TRBJ2-3; 7 nucleotides match TRBD2. CDR1 is WNHNN and CDR2 is SYGVQD in the germline V gene (reference sequence). J lost 0 bases, V lost 6 bases, and 9 bases had no gene match. There are 16 residues in the CDR3. The CDR3 is CASSPMGGTSTDTQYF. The CDR3 coding sequence is TGCGCCAGCAGCCCCATGGGGGGGACGAGCACAGATACGCAGTATTTT.

This clonotype was counted many times. The chain uses TRBV2 and TRBJ1-4; TRBD1 matches at 12 bases. Per the germline V gene, CDR1 is SNHLY and CDR2 is FYNNEI. The length of the CDR3 is 15 residues. The trim removed 6 bases at V and 7 bases at J, leaving 6 bases unmatched. The DNA of the CDR3 is TGTGCCAGCAGCCGAGGGACAGGGGGCGTTGAAAAACTGTTTTTT. Translated: CASSRGTGGVEKLFF.

This clonotype was counted many times. The chain joins TRBV10-2 to TRBJ2-7; either TRBD1 or TRBD2 may supply D (6 bases each). There are 14 residues in the CDR3. The ends were cut back, 3 bases at V and 3 bases at J, with 12 bases in the middle. Germline CDR1 WSHSY, CDR2 SAAADI. The CDR3 DNA reads as TGCGCCAGCAGTGAAGGGGGGTCCCTCTACGAGCAGTACTTC. This encodes CASSEGGSLYEQYF.

The chain combines TRBV20-1 with TRBJ2-3; tentatively, D is TRBD2 (5 bases). The CDR3 length is 15 residues. The ends were cut back, 0 bases at V and 2 bases at J, with 12 bases in the middle. CDR1 and CDR2 from the germline V gene are DFQATT and SNEGSKA (reference sequence). CDR3 amino acids: CSARESLGTTDTQYF. The CDR3 DNA sequence: TGCAGTGCTAGAGAATCACTAGGCACCACAGATACGCAGTATTTT.

This clonotype appeared a few times. The chain carries TRBV15 and TRBJ2-6; D is undetermined. The length of the CDR3 is 16 residues. Germline CDR1 is LNHNV and CDR2 is YYDKDF (reference sequence). V was pared by 1 base and J by 0 bases, with 7 bases between. CDR3 in DNA: TGTGCCACCAGCAGAGTGTTATCCTCTGGGGCCAACGTCCTGACTTTC. The encoded protein is CATSRVLSSGANVLTF.

As DNA, the CDR3 is TGTGCCAGCAGCGTAGTGCCAGCGGGAGCCTTCTACGAGCAGTACTTC. It codes for CASSVVPAGAFYEQYF. The gene calls are TRBV9 and TRBJ2-7, with TRBD2 matching over 8 bases. The CDR3 is made up of 16 amino acids. Trimming took 0 bases from V and 3 from J; bases not matched to a gene: 8. CDR1 SGDLS and CDR2 YYNGEE come from the germline V gene.

This chain uses TRBV19 with TRBJ2-7, with 7 bases lining up with TRBD2. The germline CDR1 and CDR2 sequences are LNHDA and SQIVND (reference sequence). The CDR3 sequence is 15 residues long. V trimming: 0 bases; J trimming: 3 bases; junction bases outside the gene matches: 5. The CDR3 DNA follows: TGTGCCAGTAGTATAGATCTTGGGGGGGACTACGAGCAGTACTTC. Translating gives CASSIDLGGDYEQYF.

This chain links TRBV10-3 with TRBJ2-7, with D possibly being TRBD1 (6 bases). This CDR3 is built from 14 residues. Trimming pared 8 bases from V and 2 bases from J, leaving 16 bases between. Per the germline V gene, CDR1 is ENHRY and CDR2 is SYGVKD. The CDR3 loop reads CAIGEQGNPYEQYF. The CDR3 coding sequence is TGTGCCATCGGCGAACAGGGAAACCCCTACGAGCAGTACTTC.

The rearrangement uses TRBV7-9 and TRBJ2-3, with 13 bases matching TRBD2. The CDR3 has 15 amino acids. V lost 6 bases to trimming and J lost 6 bases; unmatched junction nucleotides: 6. The V gene's germline CDR1 is SEHNR and CDR2 FQNEAQ (reference sequence). Written as DNA, the CDR3 is TGTGCCAGCAGTAAAGGGACTAGCGGGACCGATACGCAGTATTTT. Protein sequence: CASSKGTSGTDTQYF.

This clonotype was counted many times. This chain joins TRBV20-1 and TRBJ2-3; maybe TRBD2 (6 bases). This CDR3 has 14 residues. Germline V gene lookup returns CDR1 DFQATT and CDR2 SNEGSKA (reference sequence). V lost 6 bases and J lost 0, with 13 bases in between. CDR3 region: CSAAGLTSTDTQYF. In DNA form, the CDR3 reads TGCAGTGCGGCTGGACTAACTAGCACAGATACGCAGTATTTT.

J is TRBJ2-1 and V is TRBV19, with TRBD1 matching over 9 bases. The ends lost 5 bases at V and 13 bases at J; junction bases unmatched: 9. Germline V lookup: CDR1 LNHDA, CDR2 SQIVND (reference sequence). This CDR3 comprises 13 residues. The CDR3 loop is CASSRGQGLTQFF. For the CDR3, the DNA is TGTGCCAGTAGTCGGGGACAGGGTCTCACCCAGTTCTTC.

This clonotype was picked up a small number of times. The chain uses TRBV27 and TRBJ2-1, with a weak D call TRBD2 (5 bases). Germline V gene lookup returns CDR1 MNHEY and CDR2 SMNVEV (reference sequence). This CDR3 has 16 residues. The V end was cut by 5 bases, the J end by 1 base, with 15 bases between. CDR3 nucleotides: TGTGCCAGCAGTACGGTGGCGGGCCGATCCTACAATGAGCAGTTCTTC. This encodes CASSTVAGRSYNEQFF.

This rearrangement joins TRBV11-2 to TRBJ2-1, with D unclear. There are 14 residues in the CDR3. Trimming cost V 0 bases and J 9 bases, with 12 bases left between them. CDR1 is SGHAT, CDR2 FQNNGV, per germline. CDR3 sequence (DNA): TGTGCCAGCAGCTTAGAGTGGAGCGCGCGTGAGCAGTTCTTC. Amino acid sequence: CASSLEWSAREQFF.

This clonotype has a count of ten or more. This chain connects TRBV12-3 or TRBV12-4 to TRBJ2-2, with D maybe TRBD2 (5 bases). The length of the CDR3 is 16 residues. Trimming shortened V by 7 bases and J by 7 bases, and 22 bases separated the two germline ends. CDR3 amino acids: CASTPNAGLLGGELFF. The DNA of the CDR3 is TGTGCCAGCACCCCCAATGCGGGTCTGCTGGGCGGGGAGCTGTTTTTT.

This clonotype was observed at least ten times. The chain couples TRBV19 to TRBJ1-2; a possible D gene is TRBD1 (6 bases). V lost 4 bases and J 0 bases, leaving 12 bases between the germline ends. Germline V lookup: CDR1 LNHDA, CDR2 SQIVND (reference sequence). This CDR3 contains 15 residues. CDR3 nucleotide sequence: TGTGCCAGTAGTACGCTGGACAGAGCTAACTATGGCTACACCTTC. It encodes CASSTLDRANYGYTF.

This clonotype has a single count. The chain has TRBV20-1 and TRBJ1-1; 8 positions match TRBD1. J gave up 3 bases and V 0 bases, and 3 bases lay outside the gene matches. The CDR3 covers 14 residues. Germline V gene data show CDR1 as DFQATT and CDR2 as SNEGSKA (reference sequence). CDR3 residues: CSARDHRGDTEAFF. The CDR3 DNA reads as TGCAGTGCTAGAGATCACAGGGGGGACACTGAAGCTTTCTTT.

This clonotype has a count of ten or more. The V and J genes are TRBV28 and TRBJ2-5; D is unresolved. This CDR3 is 12 amino acids long. Deletions cut 5 bases from V and 5 bases from J, with 9 bases between. The germline gives CDR1 MDHEN, CDR2 SYDVKM. CDR3 in amino acids: CASSASLETQYF. CDR3 sequence (DNA): TGTGCCAGCAGTGCCAGCCTTGAGACCCAGTACTTC.

The V and J genes are TRBV7-2 and TRBJ2-1; 9 nucleotides align to TRBD1. V gave up 5 bases and J gave up 7 bases; unmatched junction bases: 12. CDR1 and CDR2 (germline): SGHTA, FQGNSA. This CDR3 region has 16 residues. The CDR3 sequence: CASSPSAGTGRNEQFF. The CDR3 coding sequence is TGTGCCAGCAGCCCTAGCGCCGGGACAGGGAGGAATGAGCAGTTCTTC.

This clonotype came up a few times. This chain joins TRBV3-1 and TRBJ1-1; the D gene is possibly TRBD1 (6 bases). Trimming took off 1 base at V and 4 bases at J, with 13 bases between the two ends. The CDR3 runs to 15 residues. Germline V gene lookup returns CDR1 LGHDT and CDR2 YNNKEL (reference sequence). The CDR3 reads CASSQVLGASTEAFF. In DNA form, the CDR3 reads TGTGCCAGCAGCCAAGTACTGGGGGCGAGCACTGAAGCTTTCTTT.

At least ten counts were recorded for this clonotype. CDR3 coding DNA: TGTGCCAGCAGCTCCGGACAGGGAGGCTATGGCTACACCTTC. Its translation: CASSSGQGGYGYTF. The gene calls are TRBV6-1 and TRBJ1-2; 8 bases are a match to TRBD1. In germline, CDR1 is MNHNS, CDR2 SASEGT. Trimming took 6 bases from V and 4 from J; bases not matched to a gene: 7. CDR3 length: 14 residues.